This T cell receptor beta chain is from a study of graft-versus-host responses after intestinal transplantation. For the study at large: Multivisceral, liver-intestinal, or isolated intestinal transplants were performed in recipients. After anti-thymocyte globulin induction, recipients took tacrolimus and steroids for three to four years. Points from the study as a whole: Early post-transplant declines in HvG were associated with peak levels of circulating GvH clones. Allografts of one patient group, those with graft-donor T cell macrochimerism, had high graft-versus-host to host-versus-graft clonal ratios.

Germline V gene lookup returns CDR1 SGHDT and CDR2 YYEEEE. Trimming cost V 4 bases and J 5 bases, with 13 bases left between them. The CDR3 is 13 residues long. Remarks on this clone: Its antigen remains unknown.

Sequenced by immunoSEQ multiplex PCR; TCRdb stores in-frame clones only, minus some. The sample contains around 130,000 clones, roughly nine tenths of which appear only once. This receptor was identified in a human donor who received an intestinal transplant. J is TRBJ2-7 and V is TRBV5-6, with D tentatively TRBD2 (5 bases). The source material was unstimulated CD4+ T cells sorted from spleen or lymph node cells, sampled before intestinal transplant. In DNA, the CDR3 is TGTGCCAGCAGCCTTGGACTGGTCGACGAGCAGTACTTC. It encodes CASSLGLVDEQYF.